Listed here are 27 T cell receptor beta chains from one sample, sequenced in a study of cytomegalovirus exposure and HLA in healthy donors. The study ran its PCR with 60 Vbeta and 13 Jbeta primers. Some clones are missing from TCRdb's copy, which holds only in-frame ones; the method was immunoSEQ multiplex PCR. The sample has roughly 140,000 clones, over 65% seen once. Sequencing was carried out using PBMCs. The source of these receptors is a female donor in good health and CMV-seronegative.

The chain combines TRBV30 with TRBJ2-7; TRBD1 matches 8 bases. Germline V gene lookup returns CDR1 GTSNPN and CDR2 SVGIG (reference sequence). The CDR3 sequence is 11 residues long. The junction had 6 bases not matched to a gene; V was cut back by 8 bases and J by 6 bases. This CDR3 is CAGIQGAEQYF. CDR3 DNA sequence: TGTGCCGGAATTCAGGGGGCCGAGCAGTACTTC.

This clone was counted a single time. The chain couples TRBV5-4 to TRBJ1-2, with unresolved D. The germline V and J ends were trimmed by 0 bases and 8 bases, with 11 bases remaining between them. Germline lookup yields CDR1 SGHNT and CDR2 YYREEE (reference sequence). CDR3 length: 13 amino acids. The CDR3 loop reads CASSLAGPGGYTF. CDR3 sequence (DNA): TGTGCCAGCAGCTTGGCGGGCCCGGGGGGCTACACCTTC.

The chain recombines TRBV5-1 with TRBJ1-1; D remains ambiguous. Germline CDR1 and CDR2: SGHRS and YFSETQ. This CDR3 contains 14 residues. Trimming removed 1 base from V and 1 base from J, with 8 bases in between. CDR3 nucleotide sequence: TGCGCCAGCAGCTTGTGGGAGAAGAACACTGAAGCTTTCTTT. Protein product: CASSLWEKNTEAFF.

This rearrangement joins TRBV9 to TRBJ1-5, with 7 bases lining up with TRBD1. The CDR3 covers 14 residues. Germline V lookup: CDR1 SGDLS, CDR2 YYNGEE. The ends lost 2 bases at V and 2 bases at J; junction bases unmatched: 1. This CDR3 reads CASSVGTGNQPQHF. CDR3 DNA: TGTGCCAGCAGCGTCGGGACAGGCAATCAGCCCCAGCATTTT.

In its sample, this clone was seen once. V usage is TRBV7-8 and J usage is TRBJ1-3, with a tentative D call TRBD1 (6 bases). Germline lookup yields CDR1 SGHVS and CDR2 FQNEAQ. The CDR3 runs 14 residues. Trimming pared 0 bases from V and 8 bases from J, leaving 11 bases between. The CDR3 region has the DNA TGTGCCAGCAGCTTAGCCTACAGGGCGGACACCATATATTTT. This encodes CASSLAYRADTIYF.

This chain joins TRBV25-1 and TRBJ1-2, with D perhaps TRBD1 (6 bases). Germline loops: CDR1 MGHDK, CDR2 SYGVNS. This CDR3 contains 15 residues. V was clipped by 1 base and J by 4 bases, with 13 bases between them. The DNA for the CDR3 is TGTGCCAGCAGTGAATCAGGCAGGGGAACCTATGGCTACACCTTC. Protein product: CASSESGRGTYGYTF.

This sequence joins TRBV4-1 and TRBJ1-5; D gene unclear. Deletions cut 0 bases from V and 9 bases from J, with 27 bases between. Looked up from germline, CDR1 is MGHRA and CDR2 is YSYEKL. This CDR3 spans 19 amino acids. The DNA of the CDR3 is TGCGCCAGCAGCCAAGACCGGCCCGGAGCCCCGAGTAGGTCTCGGCCCCAGCATTTT. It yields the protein CASSQDRPGAPSRSRPQHF.

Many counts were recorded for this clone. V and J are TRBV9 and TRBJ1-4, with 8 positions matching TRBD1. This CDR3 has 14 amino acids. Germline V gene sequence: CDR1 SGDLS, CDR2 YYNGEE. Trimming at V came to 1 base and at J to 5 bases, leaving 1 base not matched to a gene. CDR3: CASSVQGANEKLFF. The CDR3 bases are TGTGCCAGCAGCGTACAGGGGGCAAATGAAAAACTGTTTTTT.

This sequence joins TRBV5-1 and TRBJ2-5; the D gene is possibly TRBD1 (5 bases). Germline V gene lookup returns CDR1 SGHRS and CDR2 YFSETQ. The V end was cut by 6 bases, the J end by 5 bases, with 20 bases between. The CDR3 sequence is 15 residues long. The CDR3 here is CASTSSIGAGETQYF. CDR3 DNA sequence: TGCGCCAGCACTTCCTCCATAGGGGCAGGGGAGACCCAGTACTTC.

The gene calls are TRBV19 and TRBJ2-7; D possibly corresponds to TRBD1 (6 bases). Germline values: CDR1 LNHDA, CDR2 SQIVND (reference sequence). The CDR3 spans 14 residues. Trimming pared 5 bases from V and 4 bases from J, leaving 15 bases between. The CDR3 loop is CASSAYRASYEQYF. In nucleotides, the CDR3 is TGTGCCAGTAGTGCCTACAGGGCCTCGTACGAGCAGTACTTC.

CDR3 loop: CASSAGTDRYPNYGYTF. The CDR3 DNA follows: TGTGCCAGCAGTGCAGGGACAGACAGATACCCTAACTATGGCTACACCTTC. This rearrangement joins TRBV6-1 to TRBJ1-2; 7 positions agree with TRBD1. Germline-derived CDR1 and CDR2 are MNHNS and SASEGT. Unmatched junction bases numbered 11, after V lost 4 bases and J lost 0 bases. This CDR3 comprises 17 residues.

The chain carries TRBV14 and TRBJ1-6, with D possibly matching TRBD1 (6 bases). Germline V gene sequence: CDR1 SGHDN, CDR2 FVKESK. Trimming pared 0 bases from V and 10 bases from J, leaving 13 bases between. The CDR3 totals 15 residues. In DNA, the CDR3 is TGTGCCAGCAGCCAAGAGATACTGACAGGCTCACCCCTCCACTTT. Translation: CASSQEILTGSPLHF.

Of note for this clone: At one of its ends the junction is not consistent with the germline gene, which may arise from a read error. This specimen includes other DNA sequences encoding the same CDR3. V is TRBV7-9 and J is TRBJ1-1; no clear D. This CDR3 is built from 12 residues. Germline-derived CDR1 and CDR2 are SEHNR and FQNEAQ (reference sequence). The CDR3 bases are TGTGCTAGCAGCTTAGATTATTCTGAAGCTTTCTTT. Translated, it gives CASSLDYSEAFF.

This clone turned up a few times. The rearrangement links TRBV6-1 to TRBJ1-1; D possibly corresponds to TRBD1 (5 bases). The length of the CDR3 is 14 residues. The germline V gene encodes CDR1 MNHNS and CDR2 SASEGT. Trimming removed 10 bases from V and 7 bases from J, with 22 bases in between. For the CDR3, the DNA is TGTGCCACTGGGGGGACTCCGGCGGAGGGTGAAGCTTTCTTT. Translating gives CATGGTPAEGEAFF.

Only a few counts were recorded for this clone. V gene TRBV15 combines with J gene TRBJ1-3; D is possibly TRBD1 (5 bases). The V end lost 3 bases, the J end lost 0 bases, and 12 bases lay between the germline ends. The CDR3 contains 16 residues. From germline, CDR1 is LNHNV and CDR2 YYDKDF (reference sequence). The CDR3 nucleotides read TGTGCCACCAGCAGTGAGACAGTCCTCTCTGGAAACACCATATATTTT. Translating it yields CATSSETVLSGNTIYF. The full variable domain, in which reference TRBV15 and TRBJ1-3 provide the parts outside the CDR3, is DAMVIQNPRYQVTQFGKPVTLSCSQTLNHNVMYWYQQKSSQAPKLLFHYYDKDFNNEADTPDNFQSRRPNTSFCFLDIRSPGLGDTAMYLCATSSETVLSGNTIYFGEGSWLTVV.

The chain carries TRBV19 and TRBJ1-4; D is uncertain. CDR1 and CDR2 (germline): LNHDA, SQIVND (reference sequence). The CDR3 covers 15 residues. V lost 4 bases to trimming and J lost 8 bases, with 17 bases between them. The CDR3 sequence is CASSTGGTSGEKLFF. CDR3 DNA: TGTGCCAGTAGTACCGGAGGTACATCGGGAGAAAAACTGTTTTTT.

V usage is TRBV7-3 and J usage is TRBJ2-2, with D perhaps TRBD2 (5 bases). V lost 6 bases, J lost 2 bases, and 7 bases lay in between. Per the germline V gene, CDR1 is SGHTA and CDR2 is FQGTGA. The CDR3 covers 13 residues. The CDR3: CASRLGNTGELFF. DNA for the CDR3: TGTGCCAGCAGACTAGGAAACACCGGGGAGCTGTTTTTT.

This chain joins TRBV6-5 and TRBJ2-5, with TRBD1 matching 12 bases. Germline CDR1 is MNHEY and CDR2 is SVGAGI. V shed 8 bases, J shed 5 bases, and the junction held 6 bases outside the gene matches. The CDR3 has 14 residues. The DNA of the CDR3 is TGTGCCAGCGGCATGGGACAGGGGGCCGAGACCCAGTACTTC. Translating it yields CASGMGQGAETQYF.

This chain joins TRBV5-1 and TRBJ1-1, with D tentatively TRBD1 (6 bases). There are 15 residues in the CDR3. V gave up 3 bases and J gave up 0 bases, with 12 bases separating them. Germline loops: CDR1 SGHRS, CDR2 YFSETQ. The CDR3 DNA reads TGCGCCAGCAGCTCGTCACAGGGCATGAACACTGAAGCTTTCTTT. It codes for CASSSSQGMNTEAFF.

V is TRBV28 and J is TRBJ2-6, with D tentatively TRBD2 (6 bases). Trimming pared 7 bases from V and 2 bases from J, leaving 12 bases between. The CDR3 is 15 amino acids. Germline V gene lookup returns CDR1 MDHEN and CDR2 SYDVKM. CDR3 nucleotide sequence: TGTGCCAGCACCATCTCGGGGGCTGGGGCCAACGTCCTGACTTTC. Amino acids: CASTISGAGANVLTF.

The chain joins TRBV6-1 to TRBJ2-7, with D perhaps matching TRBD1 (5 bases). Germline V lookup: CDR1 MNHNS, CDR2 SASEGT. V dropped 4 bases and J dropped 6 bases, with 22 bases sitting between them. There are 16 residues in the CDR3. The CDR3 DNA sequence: TGTGCCAGCAGTGTAGAATCCCAGGGATTGAGTTGCGAGCAGTACTTC. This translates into CASSVESQGLSCEQYF.

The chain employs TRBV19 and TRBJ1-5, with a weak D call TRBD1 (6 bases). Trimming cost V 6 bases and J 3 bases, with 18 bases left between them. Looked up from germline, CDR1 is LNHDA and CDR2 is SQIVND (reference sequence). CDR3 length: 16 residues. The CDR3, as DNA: TGTGCCAGTAGCCTAACTTGGGGGGGCAACAATCAGCCCCAGCATTTT. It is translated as CASSLTWGGNNQPQHF.

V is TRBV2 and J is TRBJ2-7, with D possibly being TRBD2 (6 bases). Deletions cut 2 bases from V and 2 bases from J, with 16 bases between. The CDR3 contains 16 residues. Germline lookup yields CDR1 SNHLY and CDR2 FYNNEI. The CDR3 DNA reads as TGTGCCAGCAGTGAATTTAGAGCCGGGAGCACCTACGAGCAGTACTTC. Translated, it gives CASSEFRAGSTYEQYF.

Here the CDR3 reads CASSGAGTGGLNEKLFF. The CDR3 nucleotides read TGTGCCAGCAGTGGGGCTGGGACAGGGGGCCTAAATGAAAAACTGTTTTTT. The chain employs TRBV28 and TRBJ1-4; 12 nucleotides match TRBD1. The CDR3 length is 17 residues. After removal of 5 bases from V and 5 bases from J, the junction contained 9 bases not matched to a gene. Germline CDR1 and CDR2: MDHEN and SYDVKM.

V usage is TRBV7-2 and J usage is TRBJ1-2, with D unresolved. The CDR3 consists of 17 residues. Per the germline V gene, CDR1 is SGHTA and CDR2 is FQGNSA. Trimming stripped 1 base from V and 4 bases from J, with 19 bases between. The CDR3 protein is CASSLGSTSTRSYGYTF. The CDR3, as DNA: TGTGCCAGCAGCTTAGGTTCGACTTCTACACGGAGCTATGGCTACACCTTC. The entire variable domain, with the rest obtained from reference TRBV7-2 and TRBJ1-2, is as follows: GAGVSQSPSNKVTEKGKDVELRCDPISGHTALYWYRQSLGQGLEFLIYFQGNSAPDKSGLPSDRFSAERTGGSVSTLTIQRTQQEDSAVYLCASSLGSTSTRSYGYTFGSGTRLTVV.

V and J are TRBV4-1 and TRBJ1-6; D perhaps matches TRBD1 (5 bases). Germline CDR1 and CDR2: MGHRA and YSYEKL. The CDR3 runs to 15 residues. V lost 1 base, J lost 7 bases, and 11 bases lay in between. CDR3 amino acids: CASSQVGVGNSPLHF. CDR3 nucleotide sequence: TGCGCCAGCAGCCAAGTAGGGGTAGGGAATTCACCCCTCCACTTT.

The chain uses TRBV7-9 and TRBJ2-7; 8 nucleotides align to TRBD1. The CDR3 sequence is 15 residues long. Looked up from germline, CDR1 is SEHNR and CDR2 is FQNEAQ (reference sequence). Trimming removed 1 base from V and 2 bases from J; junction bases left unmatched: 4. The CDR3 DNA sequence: TGTGCCAGCAGCTTAGGTCAGGACAGGGCCTACGAGCAGTACTTC. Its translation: CASSLGQDRAYEQYF.